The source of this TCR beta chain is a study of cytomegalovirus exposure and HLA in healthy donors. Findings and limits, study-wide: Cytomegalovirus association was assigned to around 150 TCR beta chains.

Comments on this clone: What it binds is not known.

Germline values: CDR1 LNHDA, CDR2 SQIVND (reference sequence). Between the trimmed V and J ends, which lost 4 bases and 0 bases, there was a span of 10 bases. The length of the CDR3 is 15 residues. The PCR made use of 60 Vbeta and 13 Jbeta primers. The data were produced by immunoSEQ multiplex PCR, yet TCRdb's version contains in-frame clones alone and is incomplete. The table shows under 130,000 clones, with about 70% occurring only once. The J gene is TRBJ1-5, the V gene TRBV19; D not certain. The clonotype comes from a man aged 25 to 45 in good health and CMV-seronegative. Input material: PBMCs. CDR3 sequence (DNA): TGTGCCAGTAGTAGGGCCCTCTATAGCAATCAGCCCCAGCATTTT. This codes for CASSRALYSNQPQHF.